This T cell receptor beta chain emerged from a study of shared clonotypes between healthy human individuals (dated by TCRdb to the early 2020s). General notes on the study: The cohort included three men and a couple of women between 18 and 49 years of age. For each donor, three plates each were used for CD4 naive and CD4 memory, two plates were used for CD8 naive, and one plate was used for CD8 memory. The study deeply sequenced blood TCR repertoires of several healthy adults to estimate repertoire size and the extent of clonotype sharing between individuals. Different laboratories and diverse techniques were used to prepare libraries and sequence TCR repertoires, to increase sequencing depth and limit assay-specific biases. Between about 0.85 and 9.5 billion PBMCs per donor were obtained by leukapheresis.

This clone was counted a single time. The antigen this receptor binds is unknown. No base quality values were provided; no much bigger clone lies one nucleotide off. The germline V gene sets CDR1 to SQVTM and CDR2 to ANQGSEA. V is clipped by 6 bases and J by 2 bases, and the sequence between their germline boundaries is 16 bases long. Counted from cysteine to phenylalanine, this CDR3 has 14 amino acids. Only the CDR3 region is kept as DNA, spanning 42 bases read in frame from base 1. Donors were healthy HIV-negative adults with no recently reported acute infections or vaccinations. Every donor was a Caucasian adult living in Nashville, Tennessee, USA. CD4+ T cells were enriched through magnetic negative selection, after which naive cells were positively selected on CD45RA and the remaining negative fraction served as the memory subset. Blood was obtained by leukapheresis, after which PBMCs were separated by Ficoll-Histopaque density gradient centrifugation and cryopreserved in liquid nitrogen vapor phase. Analytical flow cytometry was used to check the purity and quantity of every magnetically sorted T cell population. Each sorted fraction had its genomic DNA isolated and then quantified by UV absorbance on a Nanodrop 2000c.

Using the deep immunoSEQ assay, multiplex PCR amplified TCR CDR3 regions from genomic DNA. Genomic DNA extracted from each cell subset was distributed evenly over all wells of several immunoSEQ 96-well plates, and each plate served as one replicate. For sorted subsets, each replicate PCR was loaded with about 0.2 ug genomic DNA, equivalent to 30,000 or so T cell genomes. Purified libraries were quantified with a Qubit 3.0 fluorometer, sized on a Bioanalyzer 2100, and re-quantified with the KAPA Library Quantification kit. Every immunoSEQ 96-well plate was sequenced on a dedicated single-read 150-cycle Illumina NextSeq 550 flow cell. Turning to the authors' computational methods: Because the immunoSEQ output included only junctional sequences and no quality scores, the filtering could not be the same as the filtering used for full-length reads. Sequences were annotated with PyIR, a Python wrapper for IgBLAST v1.9, using IMGT germline references to assign V/J genes and CDR3. Any read was removed if the V/J assignment was weak (E-value above 1e-6), the CDR3 was missing, or the read contained stop codons, out-of-frame junctions, or ambiguous translated residues. V3J clonotypes were defined as sequences sharing the same inferred V gene, J gene, and CDR3 amino acid sequence. Percentage overlap between repertoires was computed as shared unique clonotypes divided by the size of the smaller repertoire. Richness of each repertoire was evaluated using RTK rarefaction, the Chao1 estimator, and Recon v2.1 estimates of unobserved clonotypes. For all TCRbeta clonotypes obtained by the gDNA method from a few donors, generation probabilities were computed with OLGA. Entries here come from immuneACCESS through TCRdb and include only in-frame sequences with V and J called. Some clones fail to appear in such tables; in the studies checked, an unresolved V gene covers under half of the shortfall, and the cause of the remainder is unknown. The V and J calls and clone size are taken from that table; D and trimming were inferred from the DNA. For this sample the table gives more than 500,000 clones, of which around 95% were detected only once. Of the sample, about 0.06% falls within the top ten clones.

The investigation overall reported the following: Clonotypes shared by all four sorted-subset donors showed higher generation probabilities than non-shared clonotypes. Sampling was restricted to blood, and TCR repertoires in tissue are likely to differ from TCR repertoires in blood. When a handful of donors were compared, the shared fraction of clonotypes was roughly 5% for naive CD4, 3% to 4% for naive CD8, about 2.4% for memory CD4, and around 0.4% for memory CD8. Estimated clonotype richness was generally larger for naive than for memory subsets. Because the study included a small number of donors, the genetic and exposure-history diversity represented was limited. Even with the large sequencing depth, rarefaction of the sorted-subset datasets indicated that sequencing was incomplete. Pairwise subsampling indicated that sequencing depth was expected to affect the degree of clonotype sharing among donors.

The chain is encoded by TRBV29-1 joined to TRBJ2-5; the D gene cannot be resolved reliably. The sequencing sample was made of naive CD4+ T cells sorted from blood. The cell subset or site label on this specimen signifies: CD45RA+ positively selected. The TCR was taken from a woman aged 25 to 39 in good health. The CDR3 loop reads CSVLPYGRQETQYF. The DNA reads TGCAGCGTCCTCCCCTACGGTCGGCAAGAGACCCAGTACTTC. The variable domain in full, with residues beyond the CDR3 obtained from the reference TRBV29-1 and TRBJ2-5 genes, is SAVISQKPSRDICQRGTSLTIQCQVDSQVTMMFWYRQQPGQSLTLIATANQGSEATYESGFVIDKFPISRPNLTFSTLTVSNMSPEDSSIYLCSVLPYGRQETQYFGPGTRLLVL.